A single T cell receptor (beta chain) is shown here with its context. The sample originates from a study of cytomegalovirus exposure and HLA in healthy donors. V lost 2 bases and J lost 6, with 3 bases in between. Germline CDR1 is MDHEN and CDR2 is SYDVKM. The length of the CDR3 is 11 residues. Using immunoSEQ multiplex PCR, the repertoire was profiled, and TCRdb retains in-frame clones only, with some absent. This sample has 90,000 to 100,000 clones, with 87% found just once. The receptor was derived from a man younger than 35 in good health and CMV-seropositive. The chain couples TRBV28 to TRBJ2-3; D gene uncertain. The sample consisted of PBMCs. CDR3 coding DNA: TGTGCCAGCAGTTTACTGGATACGCAGTATTTT. It codes for CASSLLDTQYF.